These T cell receptor beta chains were read from a single sample in a study of T cell changes during pregnancy in multiple sclerosis. Method: immunoSEQ multiplex PCR; TCRdb's copy keeps in-frame clones and lacks some. The sample lists roughly 120,000 clones; approximately 93% were seen once. The sample consisted of peripheral blood, taken before pregnancy. Source of these receptors: a female donor with multiple sclerosis, enrolled in a pregnancy study. Each CDR3 is given with its conserved first and last residue. A D gene is named only where the DNA matches it firmly. Rows may omit the clone size; those that give it use once, few, many or a size class.

clone size | D gene | J gene | V gene | CDR3 DNA | CDR3 protein
- | - | TRBJ1-1 | TRBV30 | TGTGCCTGGAGTGCCCAGACAGGCACTGAAGCTTTCTTT | CAWSAQTGTEAFF
- | - | TRBJ1-6 | TRBV5-8 | TGTGCCAGCAGCCCCCCTCTTTCACCCCTCCACTTT | CASSPPLSPLHF
- | - | TRBJ2-1 | TRBV28 | TGTGCCAGCAGTTCCCCTTCGAGGGAGCAGTTCTTC | CASSSPSREQFF
- | TRBD2 | TRBJ2-5 | TRBV18 | TGTGCCAGCTCACCACGGGAGCGGGAGGGAGGATCTACCCAGTACTTC | CASSPREREGGSTQYF
once | - | TRBJ1-1 | TRBV29-1 | TGCAGCGTTGAGAGGGTTGGTACTGAAGCTTTCTTT | CSVERVGTEAFF
- | - | TRBJ2-7 | TRBV15 | TGTGCCACCAGCAGAGACAGGGTTTCCGAGCAGTACTTC | CATSRDRVSEQYF
- | - | TRBJ1-5 | TRBV6-5 | TGTGCCAGCAGCCTGGGAGGTCCCGTCCAGCCCCAGCATTTT | CASSLGGPVQPQHF
- | - | TRBJ2-3 | TRBV6-1 | TGTGCCAGCAGTGAAGTGGGCCCGGTGGACATCTCTAGCACAGATACGCAGTATTTT | CASSEVGPVDISSTDTQYF
- | TRBD2 | TRBJ2-3 | TRBV5-5 | TGTGCCAGCAGGCAACACCCGGGACTAGAGTTAGATACGCAGTATTTT | CASRQHPGLELDTQYF
few | - | TRBJ1-2 | TRBV21-1 | TGTGCCAGCAGCAATCCCGGGACAGGGGAGTATGGCTACACCTTC | CASSNPGTGEYGYTF
- | TRBD2 | TRBJ2-1 | TRBV14 | TGTGCCAGCAGCCCCTTAGGACTAGGAGAGCAGTTCTTC | CASSPLGLGEQFF
- | - | TRBJ2-7 | TRBV2 | TGTGCCAGCAGTGAAGGGGAGTACGAGCAGTACTTC | CASSEGEYEQYF
- | TRBD2 | TRBJ2-5 | TRBV11-2 | TGTGCCAGCAGCTTCGCAGCGGGAGGAGGAGAGACCCAGTACTTC | CASSFAAGGGETQYF
- | TRBD1 | TRBJ2-1 | TRBV27 | TGTGCCAGCAGTCGGACAGGGTGGTCCTACAATGAGCAGTTCTTC | CASSRTGWSYNEQFF
- | - | TRBJ2-5 | TRBV9 | TGTGCCAGCAGCGTAGATCCGGGAATTCAAGAGACCCAGTACTTC | CASSVDPGIQETQYF
- | TRBD1 | TRBJ1-2 | TRBV7-3 | TGTGCCAGCAGCTTAGGACCAGGGGGCGGATATGGCTACACCTTC | CASSLGPGGGYGYTF
- | TRBD1 | TRBJ2-7 | TRBV10-3 | TGTGCCATCAGAACGGGACAGTCTTCCTACGAGCAGTACTTC | CAIRTGQSSYEQYF
- | - | TRBJ1-4 | TRBV28 | TGTGCCAGCAGTGGGGGGGTTGCAACTAATGAAAAACTGTTTTTT | CASSGGVATNEKLFF
- | - | TRBJ1-2 | TRBV4-1 | TGCGCCAGCAGCCAAGACGTCCTACGGGGCTATGGCTACACCTTC | CASSQDVLRGYGYTF
- | TRBD2 | TRBJ2-5 | TRBV19 | TGTGCCAGTAGTATACTAGCGGGGGGGCAAGAGACCCAGTACTTC | CASSILAGGQETQYF
- | TRBD2 | TRBJ2-2 | TRBV6-1 | TGTGCCAGCAGAGGACTAGCGGGATCTGGCGGGGAGCTGTTTTTT | CASRGLAGSGGELFF
- | - | TRBJ2-7 | TRBV6-5 | TGTGCCAGCAGCACAAATGGCGAGCAGTACTTC | CASSTNGEQYF
- | TRBD2 | TRBJ2-7 | TRBV15 | TGTGCCACCAGTCTCGGACTAGCGTACGAGCAGTACTTC | CATSLGLAYEQYF
- | - | TRBJ1-5 | TRBV30 | TGTGCCTGGAGCGAGGATTTCAATCAGCCCCAGCATTTT | CAWSEDFNQPQHF
- | - | TRBJ2-3 | TRBV6-5 | TGTGCCAGCAGTTCCCCGAGCCGAAGGGGTACGCAGTATTTT | CASSSPSRRGTQYF
- | - | TRBJ2-3 | TRBV28 | TGTGCCAGCAGTTCCGACTCCGTGGTGGTAGATACGCAGTATTTT | CASSSDSVVVDTQYF